Many counts were recorded for the clone carrying this T cell receptor (beta chain). The antigen is undetermined. V dropped 5 bases and J dropped 8 bases, with 9 bases sitting between them. The CDR3 has 12 residues. The V gene's germline CDR1 is SGHTA and CDR2 FQGNSA. The sample is drawn from a study of T cells in Graves' hyperthyroidism and ophthalmopathy. General study findings and limits: A median about 6 months before onset, the model predicted ophthalmopathy.

Thyroid ultrasound, orbital computed tomography, clinical symptoms, and serum thyroxine and TRAb underpinned diagnoses. Researchers amplified the TCR beta CDR3 regions from RNA transcripts. HTBI primers were the set used in a first-round RT-PCR of the TCR CDR3. Via MiXCR, TCRdb re-called the multiplex PCR reads, giving one row per CDR3 protein. The sample lists a few hundred thousand distinct CDR3 sequences, around 14% occurring once. The TCR originated in a young woman with Graves' hyperthyroidism. The V and J genes are TRBV7-2 and TRBJ1-4; weak D call: TRBD1 (5 bases). The source material was blood. Here the CDR3 DNA reads TGTGCCAGCAGCCTCAACAGGGAAAAACTGTTTTTT. Its translation: CASSLNREKLFF.